Reported below is one TCR beta chain. V was trimmed by 7 bases and J by 0 bases, leaving 13 bases between them. Germline CDR1 reads MDHEN; CDR2 reads SYDVKM. The CDR3 covers 15 residues. The sample comes from a study of shared clonotypes between healthy human individuals. Assay used: immunoSEQ multiplex PCR; TCRdb lists only in-frame clones, some missing. Here the sample spans around 690,000 clones, less than 95% being singletons. The receptor was derived from a young man in good health. Some clones in this sample may be carry-over from other donors' samples. The chain is built from TRBV28 and TRBJ2-1; D remains unclear. Sequencing was done on a sample of memory CD8+ T cells from PBMCs. The subset denotes: CD45RO+ cells pooled with CCR7-negative TemRA cells. The DNA of the CDR3 is TGTGCCAGCACCCCGATATTTGTCTCCTACAATGAGCAGTTCTTC. The encoded protein is CASTPIFVSYNEQFF.